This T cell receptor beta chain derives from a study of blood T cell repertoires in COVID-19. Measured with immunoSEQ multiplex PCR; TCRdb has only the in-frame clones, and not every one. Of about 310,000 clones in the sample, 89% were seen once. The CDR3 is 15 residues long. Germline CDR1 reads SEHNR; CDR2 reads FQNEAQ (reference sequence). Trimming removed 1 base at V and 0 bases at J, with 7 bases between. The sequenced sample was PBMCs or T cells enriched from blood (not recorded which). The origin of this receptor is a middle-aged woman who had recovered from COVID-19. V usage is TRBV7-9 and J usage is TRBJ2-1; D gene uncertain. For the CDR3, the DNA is TGTGCCAGCAGCTTAGGGGCATCCTCCTACAATGAGCAGTTCTTC. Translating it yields CASSLGASSYNEQFF.